These T cell receptor beta chains were read from a single sample in a study of blood T cell repertoires in COVID-19. Only in-frame clones appear in the TCRdb table, and some are missing; sequencing was by immunoSEQ multiplex PCR. This table has some 300,000 clones, over 85% appearing once. Sequenced sample: PBMCs or T cells enriched from blood (not recorded which). These receptors were obtained from a woman aged 25 to 39 who had recovered from COVID-19. The CDR3 runs from the conserved cysteine through the conserved F or W. Each record gives: clone size, V gene, J gene, D gene, CDR3 DNA, CDR3 protein. D genes are given only for firm matches. The size entry is marked missing in some rows and otherwise reads once, few, many or a size class.

abundance: .
v_gene: TRBV27
j_gene: TRBJ2-6
d_gene: TRBD1
CDR3nt: TGTGCCAGCAGCAACAGGGGGCCGAGCTCTGGGGCCAACGTCCTGACTTTC
CDR3aa: CASSNRGPSSGANVLTF

abundance: .
v_gene: TRBV9
j_gene: TRBJ1-2
d_gene: .
CDR3nt: TGTGCCAGCAGCTCTCAGGGGACTGGCTACACCTTC
CDR3aa: CASSSQGTGYTF

abundance: .
v_gene: TRBV19
j_gene: TRBJ2-2
d_gene: .
CDR3nt: TGTGCCAGTAGTATAGTGCAGGGGACCGGGGAGCTGTTTTTT
CDR3aa: CASSIVQGTGELFF

abundance: .
v_gene: TRBV7-9
j_gene: TRBJ2-1
d_gene: TRBD2
CDR3nt: TGTGCCAGCAGCTTAAGACTAGCACTCGGTGAGCAGTTCTTC
CDR3aa: CASSLRLALGEQFF

abundance: .
v_gene: TRBV19
j_gene: TRBJ1-5
d_gene: .
CDR3nt: TGTGCCAGTAGTATCGCAGGTCAGCCCCAGCATTTT
CDR3aa: CASSIAGQPQHF

abundance: .
v_gene: TRBV30
j_gene: TRBJ1-1
d_gene: TRBD1
CDR3nt: TGTGCCTGGAGCCCGGGACAGGGGTTTGAAGCTTTCTTT
CDR3aa: CAWSPGQGFEAFF

abundance: .
v_gene: TRBV19
j_gene: TRBJ1-1
d_gene: .
CDR3nt: TGTGCCAGTACCCCGCGGGGGCGGGGGACTGAAGCTTTCTTT
CDR3aa: CASTPRGRGTEAFF

abundance: .
v_gene: TRBV19
j_gene: TRBJ2-7
d_gene: TRBD2
CDR3nt: TGTGCCAGTAGTATGGGACTAGCGGGAGGAAGCTCCTACGAGCAGTACTTC
CDR3aa: CASSMGLAGGSSYEQYF

abundance: .
v_gene: TRBV5-1
j_gene: TRBJ1-5
d_gene: .
CDR3nt: TGCGCCAGCAGCGCCGGTGAGGGGGGGGCCCAGCCCCAGCATTTT
CDR3aa: CASSAGEGGAQPQHF

abundance: .
v_gene: TRBV2
j_gene: TRBJ2-2
d_gene: .
CDR3nt: TGTGCCAGCAGTAAGGAGTCGGCCGGGGAGCTGTTTTTT
CDR3aa: CASSKESAGELFF

abundance: .
v_gene: TRBV4-1
j_gene: TRBJ2-4
d_gene: TRBD1
CDR3nt: TGCGCCAGCAGCCAGCCGACAGGGGAGCGGGCCAAAAACATTCAGTACTTC
CDR3aa: CASSQPTGERAKNIQYF

abundance: .
v_gene: TRBV29-1
j_gene: TRBJ2-7
d_gene: .
CDR3nt: TGCAGCGCCAGAGTAGGTTGGACAAACAAATACGAGCAGTACTTC
CDR3aa: CSARVGWTNKYEQYF

abundance: once
v_gene: TRBV27
j_gene: TRBJ1-2
d_gene: .
CDR3nt: TGTGCCAGCAGTTTATCGGGGGGGAGGTGGGATGGCTACACCTTC
CDR3aa: CASSLSGGRWDGYTF

abundance: .
v_gene: TRBV2
j_gene: TRBJ2-7
d_gene: .
CDR3nt: TGTGCCAGCAGTGATCCGGGACTTACCGAGCAGTACTTC
CDR3aa: CASSDPGLTEQYF

abundance: .
v_gene: TRBV7-8
j_gene: TRBJ2-7
d_gene: .
CDR3nt: TGTGCCAGCAGCTTAATTGATTCTGGTGCAGCGGCCAGATCCTACGAGCAGTACTTC
CDR3aa: CASSLIDSGAAARSYEQYF

abundance: .
v_gene: TRBV7-6
j_gene: TRBJ1-2
d_gene: TRBD1
CDR3nt: TGTGCCAGCAGCCAAGACCGGACAGGGGCGAAGGGAAACTATGGCTACACCTTC
CDR3aa: CASSQDRTGAKGNYGYTF

abundance: .
v_gene: TRBV5-1
j_gene: TRBJ2-3
d_gene: .
CDR3nt: TGCGCCAGCAGCTACAGGAGGGCCGGTACAGATACGCAGTATTTT
CDR3aa: CASSYRRAGTDTQYF

abundance: .
v_gene: TRBV21-1
j_gene: TRBJ1-1
d_gene: .
CDR3nt: TGTGCCAGCAGCCGCTCAGACAGTACTGATGAAGCTTTCTTT
CDR3aa: CASSRSDSTDEAFF

abundance: .
v_gene: TRBV18
j_gene: TRBJ1-3
d_gene: TRBD1
CDR3nt: TGTGCCAGCTCGCCCCAGGACAGGGCTCCCTCTGGAAACACCATATATTTT
CDR3aa: CASSPQDRAPSGNTIYF

abundance: .
v_gene: TRBV6-2/TRBV6-3
j_gene: TRBJ1-5
d_gene: .
CDR3nt: TGTGCCAGCAGTTACTGGAGGGGCCCGAAACTCAATCAGCCCCAGCATTTT
CDR3aa: CASSYWRGPKLNQPQHF

abundance: .
v_gene: TRBV21-1
j_gene: TRBJ2-3
d_gene: .
CDR3nt: TGTGCCAAGGGACTAGCGGGAGACACAGATACGCAGTATTTT
CDR3aa: CAKGLAGDTDTQYF

abundance: .
v_gene: TRBV7-2
j_gene: TRBJ1-6
d_gene: TRBD1
CDR3nt: TGTGCCAGCAGCTTAGACGGGACAGGTTATAATTCACCCCTCCACTTT
CDR3aa: CASSLDGTGYNSPLHF

abundance: .
v_gene: TRBV3-1/TRBV3-2
j_gene: TRBJ2-2
d_gene: .
CDR3nt: TGTGCCAGCAGCCCAAGCCCGGGCACCGGGGAGCTGTTTTTT
CDR3aa: CASSPSPGTGELFF

abundance: .
v_gene: TRBV7-2
j_gene: TRBJ2-5
d_gene: .
CDR3nt: TGTGCCAGCAGCTTAGGAGAGAGGGAGACCCAGTACTTC
CDR3aa: CASSLGERETQYF

abundance: .
v_gene: TRBV7-3
j_gene: TRBJ2-1
d_gene: .
CDR3nt: TGTGCCAGCAGCTTAAATCCCGGGTTTGAGAGGAATGAGCAGTTCTTC
CDR3aa: CASSLNPGFERNEQFF

abundance: .
v_gene: TRBV7-6
j_gene: TRBJ2-1
d_gene: TRBD1
CDR3nt: TGTGCCAGCAGCCGGACAGGCTATCTCTACAATGAGCAGTTCTTC
CDR3aa: CASSRTGYLYNEQFF

abundance: .
v_gene: TRBV19
j_gene: TRBJ2-1
d_gene: .
CDR3nt: TGTGCCAGTAGTAGAGGTCGGGATGGGGGGATAGTGTCATATGAGCAGTTCTTC
CDR3aa: CASSRGRDGGIVSYEQFF

abundance: .
v_gene: TRBV10-3
j_gene: TRBJ2-7
d_gene: TRBD2
CDR3nt: TGTGCCATCAGCGGGACTAGCGATCACGAGCAGTACTTC
CDR3aa: CAISGTSDHEQYF

abundance: once
v_gene: TRBV27
j_gene: TRBJ2-5
d_gene: TRBD2
CDR3nt: TGTGCCAGCAGTACGGGACTAGCGAGACACCAGTACTTC
CDR3aa: CASSTGLARHQYF

abundance: few
v_gene: TRBV11-2
j_gene: TRBJ2-5
d_gene: TRBD2
CDR3nt: TGTGCCAGCAGCTTCGCGGGAGAAGAGACCCAGTACTTC
CDR3aa: CASSFAGEETQYF

abundance: .
v_gene: TRBV7-3
j_gene: TRBJ1-1
d_gene: TRBD1
CDR3nt: TGTGCCAGCAGCAAACAGGGGCTGAACACTGAAGCTTTCTTT
CDR3aa: CASSKQGLNTEAFF

abundance: once
v_gene: TRBV10-3
j_gene: TRBJ2-1
d_gene: TRBD2
CDR3nt: TGTGCCATCAGTGACGCCGCTAGCGGGAGAGATTATGAGCAGTTCTTC
CDR3aa: CAISDAASGRDYEQFF

abundance: .
v_gene: TRBV12-3/TRBV12-4
j_gene: TRBJ1-3
d_gene: .
CDR3nt: TGTGCCAGCAGTTTAGAAGAGCGGAACACCATATATTTT
CDR3aa: CASSLEERNTIYF

abundance: once
v_gene: TRBV9
j_gene: TRBJ2-7
d_gene: TRBD2
CDR3nt: TGTGCCAGCAGCGTTAGAGGTAGCGGGGCCTCCTACGAGCAGTACTTC
CDR3aa: CASSVRGSGASYEQYF

abundance: .
v_gene: TRBV4-1
j_gene: TRBJ2-3
d_gene: TRBD1
CDR3nt: TGCGCCAGCAGCCAATCCTCGCCGGGACAGGACACAGATACGCAGTATTTT
CDR3aa: CASSQSSPGQDTDTQYF

abundance: .
v_gene: TRBV10-1
j_gene: TRBJ2-1
d_gene: TRBD2
CDR3nt: TGCGCCAGCAGTGCGGGCGACCGTGGACTAGCGGGAAGATTCGATGAGCAGTTCTTC
CDR3aa: CASSAGDRGLAGRFDEQFF

abundance: .
v_gene: TRBV6-4
j_gene: TRBJ1-6
d_gene: .
CDR3nt: TGTGCCACCTACCCCCCGACAGGCGGAAGTTCACCCCTCCACTTT
CDR3aa: CATYPPTGGSSPLHF

abundance: .
v_gene: TRBV19
j_gene: TRBJ2-1
d_gene: .
CDR3nt: TGTGCCAGTAGTGTTCTCAATGAGCAGTTCTTC
CDR3aa: CASSVLNEQFF

abundance: few
v_gene: TRBV19
j_gene: TRBJ1-1
d_gene: .
CDR3nt: TGTGCCAGTAGTCCTCTCGGAGTGGGGGGCACTGAAGCTTTCTTT
CDR3aa: CASSPLGVGGTEAFF

abundance: .
v_gene: TRBV6-2/TRBV6-3
j_gene: TRBJ1-1
d_gene: .
CDR3nt: TGTGCCAGCAGTTACAACCGGCTAGGGGAAACTGAAGCTTTCTTT
CDR3aa: CASSYNRLGETEAFF

abundance: .
v_gene: TRBV15
j_gene: TRBJ2-7
d_gene: .
CDR3nt: TGTGCCACCAGCAGACATGGCGCGGGGATCTACGAGCAGTACTTC
CDR3aa: CATSRHGAGIYEQYF

abundance: .
v_gene: TRBV11-2
j_gene: TRBJ1-1
d_gene: TRBD1
CDR3nt: TGTGCCAGCAGTCCATATCGGACAGGGGGCTTGAACACTGAAGCTTTCTTT
CDR3aa: CASSPYRTGGLNTEAFF

abundance: .
v_gene: TRBV5-8
j_gene: TRBJ1-2
d_gene: .
CDR3nt: TGTGCCAGCTCTCCAGGCCAGCTGATATGGTGGGGCTACACCTTC
CDR3aa: CASSPGQLIWWGYTF

abundance: .
v_gene: TRBV29-1
j_gene: TRBJ2-7
d_gene: .
CDR3nt: TGCAGCGTTAAGCTTAGAGCCCTCTCCTCCTACGAGCAGTACTTC
CDR3aa: CSVKLRALSSYEQYF

abundance: once
v_gene: TRBV10-2
j_gene: TRBJ2-2
d_gene: .
CDR3nt: TGCGCCAGCAGTGACTCCGGGACACCAAACACCGGGGAGCTGTTTTTT
CDR3aa: CASSDSGTPNTGELFF

abundance: .
v_gene: TRBV5-1
j_gene: TRBJ2-1
d_gene: TRBD1
CDR3nt: TGCGCCAGCAGCTACGGACAGGGGTCCTACAATGAGCAGTTCTTC
CDR3aa: CASSYGQGSYNEQFF

abundance: .
v_gene: TRBV19
j_gene: TRBJ2-1
d_gene: TRBD2
CDR3nt: TGTGCCAGTAAAACGGGACTAGCGGGAGTCTATGAGCAGTTCTTC
CDR3aa: CASKTGLAGVYEQFF

abundance: .
v_gene: TRBV25-1
j_gene: TRBJ2-7
d_gene: .
CDR3nt: TGTGCCAGCAGTTCTCTTTACGAGCAGTACTTC
CDR3aa: CASSSLYEQYF

abundance: few
v_gene: TRBV25-1
j_gene: TRBJ1-4
d_gene: .
CDR3nt: TGTGCCAGCAGTGTATACCAGGAAAAACTGTTTTTT
CDR3aa: CASSVYQEKLFF

abundance: once
v_gene: TRBV27
j_gene: TRBJ2-3
d_gene: .
CDR3nt: TGTGCCAGCAGTCCATCGTCAGGTTATACAGATACGCAGTATTTT
CDR3aa: CASSPSSGYTDTQYF

abundance: .
v_gene: TRBV18
j_gene: TRBJ2-7
d_gene: TRBD1
CDR3nt: TGTGCCAGCTCACCTGGGGAGCACGGGACAGGTCTCCGGCAGTACTTC
CDR3aa: CASSPGEHGTGLRQYF

abundance: once
v_gene: TRBV15
j_gene: TRBJ2-1
d_gene: .
CDR3nt: TGTGCCACCAGCAGAGATAACAGGGTCTACAATGAGCAGTTCTTC
CDR3aa: CATSRDNRVYNEQFF

abundance: .
v_gene: TRBV28
j_gene: TRBJ1-2
d_gene: TRBD1
CDR3nt: TGTGCCAGCAGCCAAGGACAGGCCCATGGCTACACCTTC
CDR3aa: CASSQGQAHGYTF

abundance: once
v_gene: TRBV6-6
j_gene: TRBJ2-7
d_gene: .
CDR3nt: TGTGCCAGCAGTTACGAGGGAAGGGAAAACGAGCAGTACTTC
CDR3aa: CASSYEGRENEQYF

abundance: .
v_gene: TRBV18
j_gene: TRBJ2-7
d_gene: TRBD2
CDR3nt: TGTGCCAGCTCACCGGACTCTCAGACTAGCGCGAGCTCCTACGAGCAGTACTTC
CDR3aa: CASSPDSQTSASSYEQYF

abundance: once
v_gene: TRBV7-9
j_gene: TRBJ2-5
d_gene: .
CDR3nt: TGTGCCAGCAGCTTAGTTAGAAAGGGGCAAGAGACCCAGTACTTC
CDR3aa: CASSLVRKGQETQYF

abundance: few
v_gene: TRBV2
j_gene: TRBJ2-7
d_gene: TRBD1
CDR3nt: TGTGCCAGCAACCGGGACAGCTCCTACGAGCAGTACTTC
CDR3aa: CASNRDSSYEQYF